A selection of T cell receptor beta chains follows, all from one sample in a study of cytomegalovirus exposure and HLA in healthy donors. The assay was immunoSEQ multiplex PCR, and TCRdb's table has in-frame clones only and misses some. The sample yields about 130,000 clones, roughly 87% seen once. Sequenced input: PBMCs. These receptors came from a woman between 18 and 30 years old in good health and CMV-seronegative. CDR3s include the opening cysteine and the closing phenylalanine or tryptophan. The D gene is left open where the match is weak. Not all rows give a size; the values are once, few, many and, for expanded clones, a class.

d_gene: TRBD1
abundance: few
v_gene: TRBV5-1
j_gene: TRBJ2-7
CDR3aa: CASSIQGDGDEQYF
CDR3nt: TGCGCCAGCAGCATACAGGGGGACGGCGACGAGCAGTACTTC

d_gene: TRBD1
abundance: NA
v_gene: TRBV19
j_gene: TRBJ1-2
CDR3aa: CASIPYGTQRGGTYGYTF
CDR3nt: TGTGCCAGTATCCCATATGGGACCCAACGAGGGGGCACATATGGCTACACCTTC

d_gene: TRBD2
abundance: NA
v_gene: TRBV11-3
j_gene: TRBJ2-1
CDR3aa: CASSLGGSSGSSYNEQFF
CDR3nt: TGTGCCAGCAGCTTAGGGGGGTCTAGCGGGAGCTCCTACAATGAGCAGTTCTTC

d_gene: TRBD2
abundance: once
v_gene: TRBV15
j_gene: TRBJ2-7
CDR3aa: CATSGGRGVTQYF
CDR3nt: TGTGCCACCAGCGGCGGCCGGGGGGTGACGCAGTACTTC

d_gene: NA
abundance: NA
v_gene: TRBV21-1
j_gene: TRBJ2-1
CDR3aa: CASFGQGEYNEQFF
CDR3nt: TGTGCCAGCTTCGGACAGGGTGAGTACAATGAGCAGTTCTTC

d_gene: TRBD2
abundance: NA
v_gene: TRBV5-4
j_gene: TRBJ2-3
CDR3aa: CASSRTSGGARTDTQYF
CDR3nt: TGTGCCAGCAGTCGGACTAGCGGGGGGGCGCGGACAGATACGCAGTATTTT

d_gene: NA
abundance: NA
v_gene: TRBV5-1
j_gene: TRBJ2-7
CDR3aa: CASSRGTDFLSEQYF
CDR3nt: TGCGCCAGCAGCCGCGGGACAGATTTTTTATCCGAGCAGTACTTC

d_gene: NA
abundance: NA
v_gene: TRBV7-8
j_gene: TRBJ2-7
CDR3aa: CASSLSDEQYF
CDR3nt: TGTGCCAGCAGCTTATCGGACGAGCAGTACTTC

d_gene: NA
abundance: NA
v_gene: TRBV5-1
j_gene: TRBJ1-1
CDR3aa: CASSPLQGGLTEAFF
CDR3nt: TGCGCCAGCAGCCCGTTACAGGGAGGGTTGACTGAAGCTTTCTTT

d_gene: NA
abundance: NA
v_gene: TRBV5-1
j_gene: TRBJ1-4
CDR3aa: CASSFGEGSAFNEKLFF
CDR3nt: TGCGCCAGCAGCTTCGGGGAGGGTTCGGCCTTCAATGAAAAACTGTTTTTT

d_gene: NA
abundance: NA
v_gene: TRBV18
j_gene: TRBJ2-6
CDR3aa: CASSPLVSGANVLTF
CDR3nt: TGTGCCAGCTCACCGTTAGTCTCTGGGGCCAACGTCCTGACTTTC

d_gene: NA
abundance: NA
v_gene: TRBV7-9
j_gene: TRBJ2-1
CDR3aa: CASSLEMEDRQFF
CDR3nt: TGTGCCAGCAGCTTGGAAATGGAGGACCGACAGTTCTTC

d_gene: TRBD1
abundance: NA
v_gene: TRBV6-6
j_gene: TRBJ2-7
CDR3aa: CASSYTTGDFEQYF
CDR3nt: TGTGCCAGCAGTTACACGACAGGGGACTTCGAGCAGTACTTC

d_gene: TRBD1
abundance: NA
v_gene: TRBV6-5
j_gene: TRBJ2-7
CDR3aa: CASSSPDRVREQYF
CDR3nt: TGTGCCAGCAGTTCCCCAGACAGGGTGAGGGAGCAGTACTTC

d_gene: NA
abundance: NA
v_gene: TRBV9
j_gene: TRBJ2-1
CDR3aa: CASSVGQISYNEQFF
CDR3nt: TGTGCCAGCAGCGTAGGACAGATCTCCTACAATGAGCAGTTCTTC

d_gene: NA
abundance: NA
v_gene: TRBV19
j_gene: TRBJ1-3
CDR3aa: CASSIRGNTIYF
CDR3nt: TGTGCCAGTAGTATTCGTGGAAACACCATATATTTT

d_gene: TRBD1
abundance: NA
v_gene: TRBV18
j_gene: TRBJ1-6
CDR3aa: CASSPGTGVSPLHF
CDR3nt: TGTGCCAGCTCACCCGGGACAGGGGTTTCACCCCTCCACTTT

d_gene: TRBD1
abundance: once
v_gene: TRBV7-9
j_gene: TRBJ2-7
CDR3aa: CASSPASDRAWSYEQYF
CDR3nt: TGTGCCAGCAGCCCCGCATCGGACAGGGCTTGGTCCTACGAGCAGTACTTC

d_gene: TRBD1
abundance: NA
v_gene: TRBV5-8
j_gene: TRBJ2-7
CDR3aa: CASSLNRGTAYEQYF
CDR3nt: TGTGCCAGCAGCCTAAACAGGGGGACAGCCTACGAGCAGTACTTC

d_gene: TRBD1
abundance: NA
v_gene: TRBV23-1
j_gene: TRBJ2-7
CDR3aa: CASSQLSDRGRPYYEQYF
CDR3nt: TGCGCCAGCAGTCAACTCTCGGACAGGGGGCGCCCCTACTACGAGCAGTACTTC

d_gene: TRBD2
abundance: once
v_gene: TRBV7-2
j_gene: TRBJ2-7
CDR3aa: CASSQPLLAGLTYEQYF
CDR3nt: TGTGCCAGCAGCCAGCCACTACTAGCGGGGCTCACCTACGAGCAGTACTTC

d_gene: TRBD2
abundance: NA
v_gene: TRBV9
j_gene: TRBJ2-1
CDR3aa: CASSPRWAGTMGEQFF
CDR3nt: TGTGCCAGCAGCCCCCGATGGGCCGGGACTATGGGTGAGCAGTTCTTC

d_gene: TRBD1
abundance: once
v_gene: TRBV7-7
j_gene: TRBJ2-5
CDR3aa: CASSYDRVVETQYF
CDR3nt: TGTGCTAGCAGCTACGACAGGGTTGTAGAGACCCAGTACTTC

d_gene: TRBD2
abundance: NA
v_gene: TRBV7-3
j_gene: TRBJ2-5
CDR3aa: CASSLTSGAQETQYF
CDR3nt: TGTGCCAGCAGCTTGACTAGCGGGGCACAAGAGACCCAGTACTTC

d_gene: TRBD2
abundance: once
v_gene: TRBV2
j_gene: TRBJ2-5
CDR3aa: CASSGGLSSGGPQETQYF
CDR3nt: TGTGCCAGCAGTGGAGGCTTGTCTAGCGGGGGGCCGCAAGAGACCCAGTACTTC

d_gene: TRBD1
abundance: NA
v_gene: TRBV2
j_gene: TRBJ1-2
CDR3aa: CASKDFNRGGGYTF
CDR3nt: TGTGCCAGCAAGGATTTCAACAGGGGTGGAGGCTACACCTTC

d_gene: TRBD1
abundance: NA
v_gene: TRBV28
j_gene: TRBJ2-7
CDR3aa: CASSSGTGGYEQYF
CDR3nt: TGTGCCAGCAGTTCCGGGACAGGGGGCTACGAGCAGTACTTC

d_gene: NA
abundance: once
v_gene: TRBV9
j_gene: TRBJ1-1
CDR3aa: CASSPQTVPTEAFF
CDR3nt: TGTGCCAGCAGCCCTCAGACAGTTCCGACTGAAGCTTTCTTT

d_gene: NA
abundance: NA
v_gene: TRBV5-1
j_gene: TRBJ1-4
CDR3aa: CASSPRQANEKLFF
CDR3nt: TGCGCCAGCAGCCCAAGACAGGCTAATGAAAAACTGTTTTTT

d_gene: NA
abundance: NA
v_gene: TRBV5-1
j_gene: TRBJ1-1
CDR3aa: CASSPPSADGTEAFF
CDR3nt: TGCGCCAGCAGCCCACCCAGCGCGGATGGGACTGAAGCTTTCTTT

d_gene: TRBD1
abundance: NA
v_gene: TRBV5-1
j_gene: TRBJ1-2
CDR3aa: CASSSRTGGRNGYTF
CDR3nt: TGCGCCAGCAGCTCGAGGACAGGGGGTAGGAATGGCTACACCTTC

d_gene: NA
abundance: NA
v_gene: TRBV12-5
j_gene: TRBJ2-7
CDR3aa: CASGLTGSNEQYF
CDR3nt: TGTGCTAGTGGCCTTACAGGTTCTAACGAGCAGTACTTC

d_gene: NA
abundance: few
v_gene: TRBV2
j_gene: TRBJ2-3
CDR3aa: CASSSGLTDTQYF
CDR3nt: TGTGCCAGCAGTTCCGGACTGACAGATACGCAGTATTTT

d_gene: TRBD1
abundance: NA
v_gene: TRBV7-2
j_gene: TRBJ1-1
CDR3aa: CASSLALWGQGRNTEAFF
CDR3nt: TGTGCCAGCAGCTTAGCGCTATGGGGACAGGGGCGAAACACTGAAGCTTTCTTT

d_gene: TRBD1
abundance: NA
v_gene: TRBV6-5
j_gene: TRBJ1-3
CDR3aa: CASRPGTGSGNTIYF
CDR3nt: TGTGCCAGCCGCCCAGGGACAGGGTCTGGAAACACCATATATTTT

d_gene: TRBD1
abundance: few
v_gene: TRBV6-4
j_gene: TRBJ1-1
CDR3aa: CASSDTGTGTEAFF
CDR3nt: TGTGCCAGCAGTGATACCGGGACAGGGACTGAAGCTTTCTTT

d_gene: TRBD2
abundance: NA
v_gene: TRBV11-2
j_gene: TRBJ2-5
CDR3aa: CASSPRLAGGQETQYF
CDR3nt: TGTGCCAGCAGCCCCCGACTAGCGGGGGGCCAAGAGACCCAGTACTTC

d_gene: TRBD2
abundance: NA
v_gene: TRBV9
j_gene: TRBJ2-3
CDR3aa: CASSPRLAGATDTQYF
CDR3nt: TGTGCCAGCAGCCCCCGACTAGCGGGGGCCACAGATACGCAGTATTTT